A single sample gave rise to the 5 T cell receptor beta chains below, sequenced in a study of blood T cell repertoires in COVID-19. The repertoire was sequenced with immunoSEQ multiplex PCR; TCRdb's copy has only in-frame clones and lacks some. The sample gives about 240,000 clones, around 83% of which show up once; over 10% is in the top ten. What was sequenced was peripheral blood. Receptors were obtained from a woman aged 55-70 years with active or convalescent COVID-19.

This chain uses TRBV7-3 with TRBJ1-2, with 8 bases identical to TRBD1. V was clipped by 2 bases and J by 3 bases; unmatched bases: 8. This CDR3 is built from 16 residues. CDR1 is SGHTA, CDR2 FQGTGA, per germline. The CDR3 loop is CASSLRRTGKDYGYTF. The CDR3 DNA is TGTGCCAGCAGCTTACGTCGGACAGGGAAAGACTATGGCTACACCTTC.

The chain uses TRBV2 and TRBJ1-1; D is undetermined. Trimming stripped 5 bases from V and 0 bases from J, with 13 bases between. CDR3 size: 15 residues. Germline V CDR1 and CDR2: SNHLY, FYNNEI. The DNA of the CDR3 is TGTGCCAGCAGTAAAGGAGACAAATTGAACACTGAAGCTTTCTTT. Amino acids: CASSKGDKLNTEAFF.

The gene calls are TRBV18 and TRBJ2-3; D perhaps matches TRBD1 (5 bases). The V end was cut by 3 bases, the J end by 4 bases, with 14 bases between. Germline V gene data show CDR1 as KGHSH and CDR2 as LQKENI. This CDR3 has 15 amino acids. CDR3 loop: CASSPPQGSPDTQYF. In DNA, the CDR3 is TGTGCCAGCTCACCGCCTCAGGGTTCCCCAGATACGCAGTATTTT.

Turning to this clone: At one end, the junction sequence differs from germline, possibly due to a read error. The CDR3 DNA reads TGTGCCAGCAGTTACACAGGGTCCCCCTTGGACTTC. It specifies CASSYTGSPLDF. The chain carries TRBV6-2 or TRBV6-3 and TRBJ2-7, with TRBD1 as a possible D gene (6 bases). Germline-derived CDR1 and CDR2 are MNHEY and SVGEGT. The CDR3 sequence is 12 residues long.

The rearrangement joins TRBV19 to TRBJ1-2, with 10 bases fitting TRBD1. J was trimmed by 8 bases and V by 5 bases; bases with no gene match: 5. The CDR3 spans 13 residues. Per germline, CDR1 LNHDA and CDR2 SQIVND (reference sequence). The CDR3 DNA reads TGTGCCAGTAGTCACCGGGACAGGGGAGGCTACACCTTC. This sequence encodes CASSHRDRGGYTF.